The 15 T cell receptor beta chains below all came from one sample that was sequenced in a study of T cell repertoires in ileal Crohn's disease. Time point defined: proximal margin of the surgical specimen (macroscopically non-inflamed). Assay: immunoSEQ multiplex PCR; the TCRdb copy retains only in-frame clones and omits some. This sample has about 5,700 clones, with roughly four fifths found just once. The sequenced sample was ileal tissue. These receptors all stem from an adult with Crohn's disease.

The rearrangement links TRBV7-2 to TRBJ2-5, with 10 bases fitting TRBD2. With V trimmed by 3 bases and J by 1 base, 5 bases remained unmatched. Germline V CDR1 and CDR2: SGHTA, FQGNSA. There are 16 residues in the CDR3. CDR3 DNA sequence: TGTGCCAGCAGCTTCTGGCTAGCGGGAGTCCAAGAGACCCAGTACTTC. Translating gives CASSFWLAGVQETQYF.

Points on this clone: The sample holds other DNA sequences that translate to the same CDR3. The chain joins TRBV20-1 to TRBJ1-2; no firm D call. Per the germline V gene, CDR1 is DFQATT and CDR2 is SNEGSKA (reference sequence). Trimming removed 4 bases at V and 3 bases at J, with 6 bases between. The length of the CDR3 is 11 residues. CDR3 sequence reads: CSATEDYGYTF. In nucleotides, the CDR3 is TGCAGTGCTACGGAGGACTATGGCTACACCTTC.

This chain links TRBV19 with TRBJ2-5, with 9 bases identical to TRBD1. Germline V gene lookup returns CDR1 LNHDA and CDR2 SQIVND (reference sequence). Unmatched junction bases numbered 6, after V lost 6 bases and J lost 4 bases. The CDR3 contains 14 residues. CDR3 amino acids: CASRRRDRVETQYF. CDR3 bases: TGTGCCAGTAGACGCCGGGACAGGGTAGAGACCCAGTACTTC.

V is TRBV9 and J is TRBJ2-7; TRBD1 matches at 9 bases. V was pared by 4 bases and J by 5 bases, with 7 bases of the junction left unmatched. CDR1 is SGDLS and CDR2 is YYNGEE in the germline V gene. The CDR3 length is 14 residues. This chain's CDR3 is CASSPTGGGDEQYF. The CDR3 DNA is TGTGCCAGCAGCCCCACAGGGGGCGGCGACGAGCAGTACTTC.

This clone was seen a handful of times. At one end, the junction sequence differs from germline, possibly due to a read error. V gene TRBV7-7 combines with J gene TRBJ2-1, with 12 bases lining up with TRBD2. Germline V gives CDR1 SSHAT, CDR2 FNYEAQ (reference sequence). This CDR3 region has 16 residues. CDR3 sequence: CASSPSGGAFRNEQFF. DNA of the CDR3: TGTGCTAGCAGCCCTAGCGGGGGGGCCTTTCGGAATGAGCAGTTCTTC.

The CDR3: CASSYTKSVYEQYF. CDR3 coding DNA: TGTGCCAGCAGCTATACCAAATCGGTCTACGAGCAGTACTTC. This chain uses TRBV7-2 with TRBJ2-7, with no clear D. The germline V gene encodes CDR1 SGHTA and CDR2 FQGNSA. Trimming took 4 bases from V and 3 from J, leaving 13 bases between them. This CDR3 spans 14 amino acids.

In its sample, this clone was seen once. The J gene is TRBJ2-2, the V gene TRBV10-2, with 7 bases that match TRBD2. The V gene's germline CDR1 is WSHSY and CDR2 SAAADI. V was pared by 2 bases and J by 9 bases, with 9 bases of the junction left unmatched. This CDR3 has 15 amino acids. CDR3 in amino acids: CASSEAVAGERELFF. DNA of the CDR3: TGCGCCAGCAGTGAGGCCGTCGCGGGGGAAAGGGAGCTGTTTTTT.

This chain links TRBV7-3 with TRBJ2-7; TRBD2 matches at 13 bases. CDR1 SGHTA and CDR2 FQGTGA come from the germline V gene. V was clipped by 5 bases and J by 11 bases; unmatched bases: 15. CDR3 length: 16 amino acids. This CDR3 is CASSLRARTSGSRKYF. The CDR3 DNA reads TGTGCCAGCAGCCTAAGGGCCCGGACTAGCGGGAGTAGGAAGTACTTC.

This clone was counted a single time. V usage is TRBV30 and J usage is TRBJ1-5; TRBD1 might be the D (5 bases). The ends were cut back, 2 bases at V and 2 bases at J, with 7 bases in the middle. The CDR3 runs to 13 residues. Germline lookup yields CDR1 GTSNPN and CDR2 SVGIG (reference sequence). The CDR3 sequence: CAWSMGGNQPQHF. The CDR3 DNA is TGTGCCTGGAGTATGGGGGGCAATCAGCCCCAGCATTTT.

The rearrangement joins TRBV19 to TRBJ2-7, with D possibly called TRBD1 or TRBD2 (5 bases each). V dropped 5 bases and J dropped 7 bases, with 15 bases sitting between them. The CDR3 sequence is 13 residues long. Germline V gives CDR1 LNHDA, CDR2 SQIVND (reference sequence). The CDR3 nucleotides read TGTGCCAGTAGTGTGGGGACCCTTGGTGAGCAGTACTTC. Protein: CASSVGTLGEQYF.

The V gene is TRBV2, the J gene TRBJ1-1, with TRBD1 identical over 7 bases. J was trimmed by 3 bases and V by 6 bases; bases with no gene match: 13. CDR1 is SNHLY, CDR2 FYNNEI, per germline. The CDR3 contains 16 residues. The CDR3 nucleotides are TGTGCCAGCAGGGGGCCTCAACAGGGGTTAGACACTGAAGCTTTCTTT. This sequence encodes CASRGPQQGLDTEAFF.

The rearrangement links TRBV27 to TRBJ2-1; the D gene is possibly TRBD1 (6 bases). The CDR3 has 14 amino acids. With 5 bases removed from V and 4 bases from J, the gap between germline ends came to 12 bases. Germline V gives CDR1 MNHEY, CDR2 SMNVEV (reference sequence). This chain's CDR3 is CASSGAGDYNEQFF. The CDR3 region has the DNA TGTGCCAGCAGTGGGGCAGGGGATTACAATGAGCAGTTCTTC.

This chain uses TRBV6-5 with TRBJ1-1; 10 bases agree with TRBD1. The CDR3 covers 14 residues. After removal of 2 bases from V and 7 bases from J, the junction contained 4 bases not matched to a gene. Germline lookup yields CDR1 MNHEY and CDR2 SVGAGI. The CDR3 is CASSYGTGVGEAFF. CDR3 nucleotide sequence: TGTGCCAGCAGTTACGGGACAGGGGTCGGTGAAGCTTTCTTT.

V gene TRBV5-1 combines with J gene TRBJ1-1; D gene unclear. V lost 4 bases and J lost 7, with 11 bases in between. Germline assignment: CDR1 SGHRS and CDR2 YFSETQ. The CDR3 has 12 amino acids. The CDR3 loop is CASSLSGIEAFF. DNA for the CDR3: TGCGCCAGCAGCCTCTCGGGGATTGAAGCTTTCTTT.

The chain links TRBV5-1 to TRBJ2-5, with TRBD1 matching over 8 bases. The V gene end was trimmed by 4 bases and the J gene end by 2 bases; junction bases not matched to a gene: 10. Germline V lookup: CDR1 SGHRS, CDR2 YFSETQ. This CDR3 has 16 amino acids. CDR3 protein: CASSDQTGDRQETQYF. In DNA, the CDR3 is TGCGCCAGCAGCGACCAGACCGGGGACAGGCAAGAGACCCAGTACTTC.